Below are 22 T cell receptor beta chains sequenced from a single sample in a study of cytomegalovirus exposure and HLA in healthy donors. TCRdb's table, derived via immunoSEQ multiplex PCR, lists solely in-frame clones and lacks some. The sample carries 150,000 to 200,000 clones, 88% recorded once. Sequencing was done on a sample of PBMCs. The receptor source for this set is a man younger than 30 in good health and CMV-seronegative.

The genes are TRBV5-4 and TRBJ2-1, with TRBD1 matching 8 bases. The trim removed 2 bases at V and 8 bases at J, leaving 6 bases unmatched. CDR1 SGHNT and CDR2 YYREEE come from the germline V gene (reference sequence). The CDR3 loop spans 14 amino acids. CDR3 loop: CASSFRGQGDEQFF. Written as DNA, the CDR3 is TGTGCCAGCAGCTTCAGGGGGCAGGGCGATGAGCAGTTCTTC.

The V gene is TRBV2, the J gene TRBJ2-1; no clear D. Germline CDR1 is SNHLY and CDR2 is FYNNEI. V lost 2 bases and J lost 3, with 11 bases in between. The CDR3 consists of 15 residues. CDR3 amino acids: CASSESFRGYNEQFF. In DNA form, the CDR3 reads TGTGCCAGCAGTGAATCCTTCAGAGGCTACAATGAGCAGTTCTTC.

CDR3 DNA: TGCGCCAGCAGCCAAGAGTTACAGCAGAATTCACCCCTCCACTTT. Translating gives CASSQELQQNSPLHF. The gene calls are TRBV4-1 and TRBJ1-6; no reliable D call. V was pared by 0 bases and J by 7 bases, with 10 bases between. CDR1 is MGHRA, CDR2 YSYEKL, per germline. There are 15 residues in the CDR3.

The gene calls are TRBV25-1 and TRBJ2-6; maybe TRBD1 (6 bases). CDR3 length equals 15 residues. Germline V gives CDR1 MGHDK, CDR2 SYGVNS. V was clipped by 6 bases and J by 4 bases, with 13 bases between them. The chain's CDR3 is CASSPTGAGANVLTF. In DNA form, the CDR3 reads TGTGCCAGCAGCCCGACAGGAGCCGGGGCCAACGTCCTGACTTTC.

V usage is TRBV19 and J usage is TRBJ2-2; D possibly corresponds to TRBD1 (5 bases). Trimming stripped 8 bases from V and 4 bases from J, with 14 bases between. Germline V gene lookup returns CDR1 LNHDA and CDR2 SQIVND (reference sequence). The CDR3 spans 14 residues. CDR3 residues: CASLPQGITGELFF. CDR3 in DNA: TGTGCCAGTCTCCCCCAGGGAATCACCGGGGAGCTGTTTTTT.

This chain uses TRBV10-2 with TRBJ1-3, with 8 bases lining up with TRBD1. This CDR3 is built from 17 residues. Germline V gives CDR1 WSHSY, CDR2 SAAADI. V was pared by 7 bases and J by 0 bases, with 11 bases of the junction left unmatched. The CDR3 DNA sequence: TGCGCCAGCATGCCAGACAGGGGTCCCCGCTCTGGAAACACCATATATTTT. It codes for CASMPDRGPRSGNTIYF.

This clone came up once. The chain carries TRBV5-4 and TRBJ1-4; TRBD1 aligns across 11 bases. This CDR3 has 16 residues. The V gene's germline CDR1 is SGHNT and CDR2 YYREEE (reference sequence). Trimming removed 0 bases from V and 7 bases from J; junction bases left unmatched: 5. The CDR3 DNA reads TGTGCCAGCAGCTTGGGGACAGGGGGCGCACGTGAAAAACTGTTTTTT. Protein: CASSLGTGGAREKLFF.

The V call is TRBV5-4, the J call TRBJ2-3; unclear D gene. V was shortened by 1 base and J by 6 bases, with 3 bases between the two germline ends. The CDR3 length is 11 residues. The germline gives CDR1 SGHNT, CDR2 YYREEE (reference sequence). In DNA form, the CDR3 reads TGTGCCAGCAGCTTGCGGGATACGCAGTATTTT. It specifies CASSLRDTQYF.

The V and J genes are TRBV6-1 and TRBJ1-5; a possible D gene is TRBD1 (6 bases). The germline V gene has CDR1 MNHNS and CDR2 SASEGT. Trimming took 2 bases from V and 1 from J, leaving 9 bases between them. The CDR3 covers 15 residues. Here the CDR3 DNA reads TGTGCCAGCAGTGAAAAGAGGGGGAGCAATCAGCCCCAGCATTTT. As protein: CASSEKRGSNQPQHF.

The chain links TRBV28 to TRBJ1-2; 9 bases fit TRBD1. The CDR3 runs 13 residues. V shed 6 bases, J shed 3 bases, and the junction held 2 bases outside the gene matches. The germline V gene encodes CDR1 MDHEN and CDR2 SYDVKM. The CDR3 protein is CASRTGGDYGYTF. The CDR3 nucleotides are TGTGCCAGCAGGACAGGGGGGGACTATGGCTACACCTTC.

V gene TRBV6-1 combines with J gene TRBJ1-2; D is undetermined. This CDR3 is 15 amino acids long. The V end was cut by 4 bases, the J end by 4 bases, with 16 bases between. Germline CDR1 is MNHNS and CDR2 is SASEGT. This CDR3 reads CASSGLEGTVYGYTF. The CDR3 bases are TGTGCCAGCAGTGGGCTAGAGGGCACAGTCTATGGCTACACCTTC.

V usage is TRBV15 and J usage is TRBJ2-5; 9 bases are shared with TRBD2. Germline trimming cut 3 bases from V and 1 base from J; bases unmatched to any gene: 3. Germline V lookup: CDR1 LNHNV, CDR2 YYDKDF (reference sequence). The CDR3 has 15 amino acids. The CDR3 DNA is TGTGCCACCAGCAGGGGGACTAGCTCCCAAGAGACCCAGTACTTC. Translating gives CATSRGTSSQETQYF.

The rearrangement links TRBV27 to TRBJ1-5; D not certain. The CDR3 contains 15 residues. From germline, CDR1 is MNHEY and CDR2 SMNVEV (reference sequence). V dropped 4 bases and J dropped 0 bases, with 10 bases sitting between them. The CDR3 region is CASSYAGYSNQPQHF. The CDR3 DNA is TGTGCCAGCAGTTACGCAGGCTATAGCAATCAGCCCCAGCATTTT.

DNA of the CDR3: TGTGCCAGCAGCTTTGAAACCTTGACAGGGTCCGGCGAGCAGTACTTC. This gives the protein CASSFETLTGSGEQYF. V gene TRBV11-2 combines with J gene TRBJ2-7; 7 bases are shared with TRBD1. The V and J ends lost 3 bases and 6 bases, in that order; junction bases with no gene match: 14. Per the germline V gene, CDR1 is SGHAT and CDR2 is FQNNGV. This CDR3 contains 16 residues.

The gene calls are TRBV2 and TRBJ2-3; D is possibly TRBD1 (5 bases). This CDR3 has 13 amino acids. Trimming took 5 bases from V and 2 from J, leaving 8 bases between them. CDR1 and CDR2 from the germline V gene are SNHLY and FYNNEI. CDR3 loop: CASSSRDTDTQYF. Here the CDR3 DNA reads TGTGCCAGCAGTTCCAGGGACACAGATACGCAGTATTTT.

CDR3 in amino acids: CASSVQGSNYGYTF. CDR3 DNA: TGTGCCAGCAGTGTACAGGGTTCTAACTATGGCTACACCTTC. This rearrangement joins TRBV2 to TRBJ1-2, with a possible D match to TRBD1 (6 bases). The V end was cut by 4 bases, the J end by 0 bases, with 9 bases between. CDR3 length equals 14 residues. The germline V gene encodes CDR1 SNHLY and CDR2 FYNNEI.

This clone was seen a single time. The rearrangement uses TRBV12-2 and TRBJ2-4; TRBD2 is the table's D call, not checked against the DNA. TRBV12-2 is an annotated pseudogene. This CDR3 comprises 15 residues. CDR3 sequence (DNA): TGTGCAAGTCGCTTAGCGGTCAAGGGGAGGGGCATTCAGTACTTC. It translates to CASRLAVKGRGIQYF.

The chain joins TRBV6-1 to TRBJ1-1; 8 nucleotides align to TRBD1. V lost 6 bases and J lost 1; bases outside the gene matches: 4. The CDR3 extends over 14 amino acids. Germline V CDR1 and CDR2: MNHNS, SASEGT. The CDR3 reads CASRVDRENTEAFF. The CDR3 DNA reads TGTGCCAGCAGGGTGGACAGGGAGAACACTGAAGCTTTCTTT.

The sample holds a few counts of this clone. The same CDR3 is also encoded by other DNA sequences in this sample. The chain has TRBV11-3 and TRBJ2-1; 10 positions agree with TRBD2. With V trimmed by 4 bases and J by 4 bases, 1 base remained unmatched. Germline V gives CDR1 SGHNT, CDR2 YENEEA. CDR3 length: 14 amino acids. The CDR3 region has the DNA TGTGCCAGCAGCTCGGGACTAGCGTACAATGAGCAGTTCTTC. This encodes CASSSGLAYNEQFF.

The chain links TRBV19 to TRBJ1-6; TRBD1 might be the D (6 bases). V was clipped by 10 bases and J by 0 bases, with 10 bases between them. The CDR3 has 14 amino acids. CDR1 LNHDA and CDR2 SQIVND come from the germline V gene (reference sequence). CDR3: CATSRGSYNSPLHF. Here the CDR3 DNA reads TGTGCCACTAGCAGGGGCTCCTATAATTCACCCCTCCACTTT.

This clone was detected only once. J is TRBJ1-2 and V is TRBV4-1; D may be TRBD1 (6 bases). The V gene's germline CDR1 is MGHRA and CDR2 YSYEKL. Deletions cut 4 bases from V and 2 bases from J, with 14 bases between. The CDR3 has 15 residues. DNA for the CDR3: TGCGCCAGCAGCCCTCAACAGGGATACAACTATGGCTACACCTTC. Its translation is CASSPQQGYNYGYTF.

This CDR3 is CASSQETSGGEETQYF. Written as DNA, the CDR3 is TGTGCCAGCAGCCAAGAGACTAGCGGGGGGGAAGAGACCCAGTACTTC. The chain uses TRBV4-2 and TRBJ2-5; 14 nucleotides match TRBD2. V trimming: 0 bases; J trimming: 3 bases; junction bases outside the gene matches: 0. Germline V gene data show CDR1 as LGHNA and CDR2 as YNFKEQ. This CDR3 spans 16 amino acids.